This entry lists 7 T cell receptor beta chains sequenced from one sample in a study of cytomegalovirus exposure and HLA in healthy donors. A multiplex PCR was run with 60 Vbeta primers and 13 Jbeta primers. TCRdb's copy holds only in-frame clones and misses some; the assay was immunoSEQ multiplex PCR. This table has about 210,000 clones, approximately 86% appearing once. The sample consisted of PBMCs. The source is a woman in her 30s in good health and CMV-seronegative.

V usage is TRBV28 and J usage is TRBJ1-3; no reliable D call. The CDR3 spans 12 residues. V was trimmed by 1 base and J by 7 bases, leaving 5 bases between them. Germline-derived CDR1 and CDR2 are MDHEN and SYDVKM. DNA of the CDR3: TGTGCCAGCAGTTTATTCATGAACACCATATATTTT. It yields the protein CASSLFMNTIYF. The complete variable domain, with remaining parts taken from reference TRBV28 and TRBJ1-3, reads DVKVTQSSRYLVKRTGEKVFLECVQDMDHENMFWYRQDPGLGLRLIYFSYDVKMKEKGDIPEGYSVSREKKERFSLILESASTNQTSMYLCASSLFMNTIYFGEGSWLTVV.

This clone has just one count. The gene calls are TRBV29-1 and TRBJ1-2, with D possibly TRBD1 on 6 matching bases. Germline-derived CDR1 and CDR2 are SQVTM and ANQGSEA. This CDR3 has 15 residues. Trimming removed 2 bases at V and 5 bases at J, with 18 bases between. The CDR3 DNA sequence: TGCAGCGTTGAAATGGGGGCAGGAGAGCATTATGGCTACACCTTC. Translating gives CSVEMGAGEHYGYTF.

The rearrangement joins TRBV7-9 to TRBJ1-1; no clear D gene. V was cut by 0 bases and J by 8 bases, with 7 bases left in between. CDR1 is SEHNR, CDR2 FQNEAQ, per germline (reference sequence). CDR3 length: 12 amino acids. The CDR3 here is CASSLALREAFF. Written as DNA, the CDR3 is TGTGCCAGCAGCTTAGCCCTACGAGAAGCTTTCTTT.

This chain links TRBV5-1 with TRBJ2-7, with D hard to call. Germline V gives CDR1 SGHRS, CDR2 YFSETQ. The V end was cut by 3 bases, the J end by 6 bases, with 13 bases between. The CDR3 consists of 13 residues. CDR3 in DNA: TGCGCCAGCAGCTCCGGCGAGGCTTTCGAGCAGTACTTC. It codes for CASSSGEAFEQYF.

This clone was counted a few times. This chain links TRBV5-1 with TRBJ2-2; TRBD2 matches at 7 bases. The V gene end was trimmed by 0 bases and the J gene end by 7 bases; junction bases not matched to a gene: 6. The germline gives CDR1 SGHRS, CDR2 YFSETQ. The CDR3 totals 15 residues. CDR3 region: CASSLEGAGHGELFF. CDR3 coding DNA: TGCGCCAGCAGCTTGGAGGGAGCGGGGCACGGGGAGCTGTTTTTT.

J is TRBJ2-5 and V is TRBV14, with D perhaps TRBD2 (6 bases). The CDR3 spans 15 residues. The ends were cut back, 4 bases at V and 1 base at J, with 13 bases in the middle. Germline V gene data show CDR1 as SGHDN and CDR2 as FVKESK. CDR3 coding DNA: TGTGCCAGCAGCCCGGGAGAGGGACCCCAAGAGACCCAGTACTTC. It yields the protein CASSPGEGPQETQYF.

A word on this clone: Additional DNA sequences in this sample encode the identical CDR3. This chain uses TRBV18 with TRBJ2-7; no definite D call. Germline CDR1 reads KGHSH; CDR2 reads LQKENI. The CDR3 sequence is 13 residues long. V lost 0 bases, J lost 1 base, and 4 bases lay in between. CDR3 nucleotides: TGTGCCAGCTCACCACCGAGTTCCTACGAGCAGTACTTC. Translated, it gives CASSPPSSYEQYF.